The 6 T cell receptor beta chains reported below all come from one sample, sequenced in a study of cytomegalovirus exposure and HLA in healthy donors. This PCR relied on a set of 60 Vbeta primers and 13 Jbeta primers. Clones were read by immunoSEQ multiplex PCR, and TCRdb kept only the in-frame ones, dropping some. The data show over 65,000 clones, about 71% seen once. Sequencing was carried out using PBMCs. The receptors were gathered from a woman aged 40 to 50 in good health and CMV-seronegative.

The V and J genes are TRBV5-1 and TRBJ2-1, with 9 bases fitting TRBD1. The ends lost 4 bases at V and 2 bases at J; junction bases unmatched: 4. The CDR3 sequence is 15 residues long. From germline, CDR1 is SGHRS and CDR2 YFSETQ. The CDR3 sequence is CASSGTGGTYNEQFF. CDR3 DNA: TGCGCCAGCAGCGGAACAGGGGGCACCTACAATGAGCAGTTCTTC. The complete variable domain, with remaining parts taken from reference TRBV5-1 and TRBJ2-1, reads KAGVTQTPRYLIKTRGQQVTLSCSPISGHRSVSWYQQTPGQGLQFLFEYFSETQRNKGNFPGRFSGRQFSNSRSEMNVSTLELGDSALYLCASSGTGGTYNEQFFGPGTRLTVL.

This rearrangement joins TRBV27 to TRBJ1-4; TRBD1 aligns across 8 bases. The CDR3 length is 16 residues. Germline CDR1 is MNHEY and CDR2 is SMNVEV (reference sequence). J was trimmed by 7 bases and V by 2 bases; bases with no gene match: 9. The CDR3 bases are TGTGCCAGCAGTTTAAGGCAACAGGGGGTGGGTGAAAAACTGTTTTTT. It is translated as CASSLRQQGVGEKLFF. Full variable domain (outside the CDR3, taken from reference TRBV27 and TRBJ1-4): EAQVTQNPRYLITVTGKKLTVTCSQNMNHEYMSWYRQDPGLGLRQIYYSMNVEVTDKGDVPEGYKVSRKEKRNFPLILESPSPNQTSLYFCASSLRQQGVGEKLFFGSGTQLSVL.

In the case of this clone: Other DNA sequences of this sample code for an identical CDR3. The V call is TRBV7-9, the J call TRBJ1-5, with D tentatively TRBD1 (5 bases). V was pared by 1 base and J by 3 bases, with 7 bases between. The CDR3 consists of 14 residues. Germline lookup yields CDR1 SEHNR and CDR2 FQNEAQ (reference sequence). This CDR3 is CASSLGGLNQPQHF. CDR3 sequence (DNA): TGTGCCAGCAGCTTAGGGGGACTCAATCAGCCCCAGCATTTT.

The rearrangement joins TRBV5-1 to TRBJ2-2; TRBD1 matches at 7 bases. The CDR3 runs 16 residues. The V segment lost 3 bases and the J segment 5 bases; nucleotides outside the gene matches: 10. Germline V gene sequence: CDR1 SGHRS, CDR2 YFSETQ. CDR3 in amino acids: CASSWQAGGITGELFF. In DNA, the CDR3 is TGCGCCAGCAGCTGGCAAGCAGGGGGTATTACCGGGGAGCTGTTTTTT.

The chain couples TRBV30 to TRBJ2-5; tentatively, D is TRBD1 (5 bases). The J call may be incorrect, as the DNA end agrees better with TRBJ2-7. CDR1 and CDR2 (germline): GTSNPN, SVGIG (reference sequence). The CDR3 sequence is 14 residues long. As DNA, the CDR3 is TGTGCCTGGACGCGGAAGGGGTTAATCTACGAGCAGTACTTC. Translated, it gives CAWTRKGLIYEQYF.

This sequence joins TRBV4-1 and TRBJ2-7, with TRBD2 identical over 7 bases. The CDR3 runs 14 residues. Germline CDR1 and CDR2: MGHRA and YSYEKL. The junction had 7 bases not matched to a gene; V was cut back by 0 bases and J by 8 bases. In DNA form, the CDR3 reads TGCGCCAGCAGCCAAGATTGGGGGGGGGTTCAGCAGTACTTC. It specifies CASSQDWGGVQQYF.